These 32 T cell receptor beta chains came from one sample sequenced in a study of T-cell reconstitution after alpha-beta-depleted transplantation in children. Preparation of the TCRbeta library involved a method that used unique molecular identifiers. Each CDR3 protein gets one entry after TCRdb re-called the PCR reads with MiXCR. The sample yields some 550,000 distinct CDR3 sequences, approximately 16% seen once. Here the sequenced sample was PBMCs from the stem cell graft donor, taken from the stem cell graft. The receptor set was obtained from a human donor who donated a stem cell graft to a child with acute lymphoblastic leukemia.

This clonotype was observed a few times. V is TRBV5-5 and J is TRBJ2-7; TRBD1 or TRBD2 may be the D gene (5 bases each). Trimming removed 2 bases from V and 3 bases from J, with 12 bases in between. CDR1 SGHKS and CDR2 YYEKEE come from the germline V gene (reference sequence). The CDR3 runs 14 residues. CDR3 loop: CASSFKGSYYEQYF. The CDR3 nucleotides are TGTGCCAGCAGCTTCAAGGGGAGCTACTACGAGCAGTACTTC.

This clonotype was counted only a few times. The genes are TRBV2 and TRBJ2-7; 9 bases map to TRBD2. The V segment lost 6 bases and the J segment 6 bases; nucleotides outside the gene matches: 9. The CDR3 runs to 14 residues. Germline values: CDR1 SNHLY, CDR2 FYNNEI. The CDR3, as DNA: TGTGCCAGCAGGGTTGGGACTAGCACCCCCGAGCAGTACTTC. Translation: CASRVGTSTPEQYF.

This clonotype has a handful of counts. The chain couples TRBV5-1 to TRBJ2-5; 7 bases align to TRBD1. With V trimmed by 3 bases and J by 0 bases, 2 bases remained unmatched. Germline assignment: CDR1 SGHRS and CDR2 YFSETQ. The CDR3 has 14 amino acids. The CDR3 reads CASSSGQYQETQYF. Written as DNA, the CDR3 is TGCGCCAGCAGCTCGGGACAGTACCAAGAGACCCAGTACTTC.

The chain has TRBV29-1 and TRBJ1-2; 7 positions match TRBD1. This CDR3 comprises 12 residues. Germline V gene data show CDR1 as SQVTM and CDR2 as ANQGSEA. V was clipped by 7 bases and J by 8 bases; unmatched bases: 10. CDR3 sequence: CSAQPTGKGYTF. Here the CDR3 DNA reads TGCAGCGCCCAACCGACAGGGAAGGGCTACACCTTC.

The table lists this clonotype with a few counts. V gene TRBV14 combines with J gene TRBJ2-5; 13 bases are shared with TRBD2. V shed 1 base and J 5 bases; nucleotides not matched to a gene: 4. Germline CDR1 is SGHDN and CDR2 is FVKESK. CDR3 length: 16 residues. CDR3 DNA sequence: TGTGCCAGCAGCCAAGGGGGACTAGCGGGACGGGAGACCCAGTACTTC. Protein product: CASSQGGLAGRETQYF.

This rearrangement joins TRBV6-1 to TRBJ2-5, with 7 bases fitting TRBD2. The CDR3 is 13 residues long. After removal of 6 bases from V and 4 bases from J, the junction contained 5 bases not matched to a gene. The germline V gene has CDR1 MNHNS and CDR2 SASEGT. As DNA, the CDR3 is TGTGCCAGCAGACCGGGAGGACGAGAGACCCAGTACTTC. As protein: CASRPGGRETQYF.

In this sample, this clonotype turned up a few times. The V call is TRBV6-5, the J call TRBJ2-3, with D perhaps TRBD1 or TRBD2 (5 bases each). The CDR3 is 15 amino acids. Germline CDR1 and CDR2: MNHEY and SVGAGI. V shed 1 base and J shed 6 bases, with 14 bases lying between them. This CDR3 is CASSYWGRPADTQYF. The CDR3 region has the DNA TGTGCCAGCAGTTACTGGGGACGACCCGCGGATACGCAGTATTTT.

This clonotype was observed a handful of times. V and J are TRBV6-1 and TRBJ2-1, with unresolved D. V was cut by 7 bases and J by 4 bases, with 2 bases left in between. CDR3 size: 10 residues. Germline values: CDR1 MNHNS, CDR2 SASEGT. The CDR3 here is CASKYNEQFF. CDR3 DNA: TGTGCCAGCAAGTACAATGAGCAGTTCTTC.

The chain carries TRBV27 and TRBJ2-3; D is undetermined. CDR3 length equals 16 residues. Trimming took 3 bases from V and 0 from J, leaving 13 bases between them. The germline gives CDR1 MNHEY, CDR2 SMNVEV (reference sequence). This CDR3 reads CASSLGVRPSTDTQYF. For the CDR3, the DNA is TGTGCCAGCAGTTTGGGTGTCCGACCTAGCACAGATACGCAGTATTTT.

This clonotype was detected only a few times. The rearrangement uses TRBV5-1 and TRBJ1-1; no clear D gene. Per the germline V gene, CDR1 is SGHRS and CDR2 is YFSETQ. This CDR3 spans 14 amino acids. Trimming removed 0 bases at V and 1 base at J, with 7 bases between. CDR3 DNA: TGCGCCAGCAGCTTGGTCGTTTCGAACACTGAAGCTTTCTTT. The encoded protein is CASSLVVSNTEAFF.

This chain connects TRBV9 to TRBJ2-7, with 7 bases aligning to TRBD2. J lost 2 bases, V lost 4 bases, and 9 bases had no gene match. The germline V gene has CDR1 SGDLS and CDR2 YYNGEE. The CDR3 is 15 residues long. CDR3 protein: CASSWGASGPYEQYF. For the CDR3, the DNA is TGTGCCAGCAGCTGGGGCGCTAGCGGTCCCTACGAGCAGTACTTC.

This chain uses TRBV5-1 with TRBJ2-5; 7 bases line up with TRBD1. CDR1 SGHRS and CDR2 YFSETQ come from the germline V gene. The length of the CDR3 is 14 residues. Trimming removed 4 bases from V and 2 bases from J; junction bases left unmatched: 5. The CDR3 nucleotides are TGCGCCAGCAGCGATTGGGACAGTCAAGAGACCCAGTACTTC. This sequence encodes CASSDWDSQETQYF. Full variable domain (remainder filled in from reference TRBV5-1 and TRBJ2-5): KAGVTQTPRYLIKTRGQQVTLSCSPISGHRSVSWYQQTPGQGLQFLFEYFSETQRNKGNFPGRFSGRQFSNSRSEMNVSTLELGDSALYLCASSDWDSQETQYFGPGTRLLVL.

This sequence joins TRBV5-1 and TRBJ1-2, with D unclear. CDR1 and CDR2 from the germline V gene are SGHRS and YFSETQ. V lost 4 bases and J 5 bases, leaving 15 bases between the germline ends. CDR3 length: 14 residues. The CDR3 DNA reads as TGCGCCAGCAGCGCGGCAGGCGAGGCTTATGGCTACACCTTC. Amino acids: CASSAAGEAYGYTF. Looking up the rest from reference TRBV5-1 and TRBJ1-2 gives the full variable domain: KAGVTQTPRYLIKTRGQQVTLSCSPISGHRSVSWYQQTPGQGLQFLFEYFSETQRNKGNFPGRFSGRQFSNSRSEMNVSTLELGDSALYLCASSAAGEAYGYTFGSGTRLTVV.

The rearrangement links TRBV4-1 to TRBJ2-3; 7 bases fit TRBD1. V shed 3 bases, J shed 0 bases, and the junction held 3 bases outside the gene matches. The CDR3 runs 15 residues. The germline V gene has CDR1 MGHRA and CDR2 YSYEKL. CDR3 coding DNA: TGCGCCAGCAGCCAGAGACAGGGTAGCACAGATACGCAGTATTTT. Its translation: CASSQRQGSTDTQYF.

This clonotype has a handful of counts. The rearrangement joins TRBV2 to TRBJ2-7; no reliable D call. Germline V CDR1 and CDR2: SNHLY, FYNNEI. This CDR3 has 13 amino acids. Between the trimmed V and J ends, which lost 4 bases and 2 bases, there was a span of 9 bases. CDR3 sequence: CASSGFVTYEQYF. The DNA for the CDR3 is TGTGCCAGCAGTGGGTTCGTAACCTACGAGCAGTACTTC.

This chain connects TRBV20-1 to TRBJ2-1, with D maybe TRBD2 (7 bases). This CDR3 contains 15 residues. Trimming removed 0 bases from V and 4 bases from J, with 13 bases in between. Germline V lookup: CDR1 DFQATT, CDR2 SNEGSKA (reference sequence). The chain's CDR3 is CSARDGGARYNEQFF. The CDR3 nucleotides read TGCAGTGCTAGAGATGGGGGGGCAAGATACAATGAGCAGTTCTTC.

The chain couples TRBV12-3 or TRBV12-4 to TRBJ2-5, with TRBD2 matching 13 bases. This CDR3 spans 16 amino acids. V shed 1 base, J shed 1 base, and the junction held 0 bases outside the gene matches. Here the CDR3 DNA reads TGTGCCAGCAGTTTAGGGACTAGCGGGAGCCAAGAGACCCAGTACTTC. Its protein is CASSLGTSGSQETQYF.

V gene TRBV4-1 combines with J gene TRBJ2-7; D may be TRBD1 (6 bases). Germline assignment: CDR1 MGHRA and CDR2 YSYEKL. The CDR3 consists of 16 residues. V gave up 3 bases and J gave up 2 bases, with 17 bases separating them. The CDR3 nucleotides read TGCGCCAGCAGCCACCCACCTCAGGGGAGTCCCTACGAGCAGTACTTC. This translates into CASSHPPQGSPYEQYF.

This clonotype appeared a few times. The chain employs TRBV12-3 or TRBV12-4 and TRBJ1-6, with D unclear. CDR3 length: 13 amino acids. Trimming took off 4 bases at V and 9 bases at J, with 10 bases between the two ends. Written as DNA, the CDR3 is TGTGCCAGCAGTTCGGGGTTAAGTTCACCCCTCCACTTT. Translating it yields CASSSGLSSPLHF.

V and J are TRBV7-9 and TRBJ2-3; D not certain. V gave up 10 bases and J gave up 2 bases, with 16 bases separating them. Germline CDR1 and CDR2: SEHNR and FQNEAQ (reference sequence). The CDR3 loop spans 14 amino acids. This CDR3 is CANGRAAATDTQYF. CDR3 bases: TGTGCCAACGGACGAGCTGCCGCCACAGATACGCAGTATTTT.

This clonotype was observed a few times. The chain joins TRBV5-1 to TRBJ2-1; D may correspond to TRBD1 or TRBD2 (6 bases each). This CDR3 spans 15 amino acids. Trimming shortened V by 0 bases and J by 3 bases, and 10 bases separated the two germline ends. Per the germline V gene, CDR1 is SGHRS and CDR2 is YFSETQ. The CDR3 bases are TGCGCCAGCAGCTTGGGGAGGGGGTTCTACAATGAGCAGTTCTTC. It specifies CASSLGRGFYNEQFF.

This clonotype appeared a few times. The chain couples TRBV9 to TRBJ2-1; weak D call: TRBD2 (5 bases). Germline V gene data show CDR1 as SGDLS and CDR2 as YYNGEE. This CDR3 contains 16 residues. Trimming shortened V by 2 bases and J by 0 bases, and 12 bases separated the two germline ends. The CDR3 region is CASSVRSAGSYNEQFF. Written as DNA, the CDR3 is TGTGCCAGCAGCGTTCGTAGCGCCGGCTCCTACAATGAGCAGTTCTTC.

The chain couples TRBV12-3 or TRBV12-4 to TRBJ2-1; D may match TRBD1 or TRBD2 (5 bases each). With 6 bases removed from V and 4 bases from J, the gap between germline ends came to 19 bases. The CDR3 length is 16 residues. The DNA of the CDR3 is TGTGCCAGCAGCTTGGCGGTGGGGCGGGCATACAATGAGCAGTTCTTC. Encoded protein: CASSLAVGRAYNEQFF.

V is TRBV29-1 and J is TRBJ2-7; D is ambiguous. Germline V CDR1 and CDR2: SQVTM, ANQGSEA. V lost 6 bases, J lost 0 bases, and 15 bases lay in between. This CDR3 comprises 14 residues. The CDR3 coding sequence is TGCAGCGTACTTCCCCTAGTGAGCTCCTACGAGCAGTACTTC. It codes for CSVLPLVSSYEQYF.

The V gene is TRBV7-9, the J gene TRBJ2-5; 7 bases align to TRBD1. CDR1 is SEHNR, CDR2 FQNEAQ, per germline (reference sequence). The CDR3 is made up of 16 amino acids. V shed 1 base, J shed 0 bases, and the junction held 5 bases outside the gene matches. The CDR3 spells CASSLVPTGDQETQYF. The CDR3 DNA reads TGTGCCAGCAGCTTAGTTCCCACAGGGGACCAAGAGACCCAGTACTTC. Combining the CDR3 with reference TRBV7-9 and TRBJ2-5 gives the whole variable domain DTGVSQNPRHKITKRGQNVTFRCDPISEHNRLYWYRQTLGQGPEFLTYFQNEAQLEKSRLLSDRFSAERPKGSFSTLEIQRTEQGDSAMYLCASSLVPTGDQETQYFGPGTRLLVL.

This clonotype has a handful of counts. The chain combines TRBV5-1 with TRBJ2-1; possibly TRBD1 for D (5 bases). The CDR3 has 12 amino acids. Germline V lookup: CDR1 SGHRS, CDR2 YFSETQ. Trimming took 4 bases from V and 5 from J, leaving 7 bases between them. CDR3: CASSARDNEQFF. The CDR3, as DNA: TGCGCCAGCAGCGCCAGGGACAATGAGCAGTTCTTC.

The chain links TRBV12-3 or TRBV12-4 to TRBJ1-4; D is possibly TRBD1 (6 bases). This CDR3 region has 12 residues. V lost 7 bases, J lost 16 bases, and 19 bases lay in between. The CDR3 DNA follows: TGTGCCAGCATCACTCGCGGGGGGCTGGGGTTTTTT. Protein: CASITRGGLGFF.

This chain uses TRBV24-1 with TRBJ1-2; D gene unclear. The ends were cut back, 2 bases at V and 5 bases at J, with 8 bases in the middle. The CDR3 is 13 amino acids. Germline V CDR1 and CDR2: KGHDR, SFDVKD. The CDR3 region is CATSDYNFYGYTF. The CDR3 DNA reads TGTGCCACCAGTGATTACAACTTTTATGGCTACACCTTC.

There are many counts of this clonotype. This chain uses TRBV27 with TRBJ2-7; D call uncertain. The CDR3 sequence is 11 residues long. Trimming left V 10 bases short and J 4 bases short, with 11 bases between. Germline V CDR1 and CDR2: MNHEY, SMNVEV (reference sequence). The CDR3 sequence is CATSLGYEQYF. The CDR3 nucleotides are TGTGCCACCTCACTGGGGTACGAGCAGTACTTC.

This clonotype turned up a few times. The genes are TRBV27 and TRBJ1-6; no firm D call. The ends were cut back, 4 bases at V and 7 bases at J, with 17 bases in the middle. Germline V lookup: CDR1 MNHEY, CDR2 SMNVEV (reference sequence). The CDR3 has 16 amino acids. CDR3 in DNA: TGTGCCAGCAGTTCCCTTCGGCTGGGCCCAAATTCACCCCTCCACTTT. Translation: CASSSLRLGPNSPLHF.

This clonotype was counted only a few times. The chain is built from TRBV9 and TRBJ2-1, with a weak D call TRBD2 (5 bases). Germline V gene sequence: CDR1 SGDLS, CDR2 YYNGEE. The CDR3 runs to 14 residues. Trimming shortened V by 0 bases and J by 9 bases, and 13 bases separated the two germline ends. CDR3 amino acids: CASSVEVGDTEQFF. CDR3 bases: TGTGCCAGCAGCGTAGAAGTGGGAGACACTGAGCAGTTCTTC.

The V gene is TRBV12-3 or TRBV12-4, the J gene TRBJ1-5, with 7 bases fitting TRBD1. CDR3 size: 15 residues. Losses at the gene ends were 7 bases for V and 5 bases for J; bases not matched to a gene: 11. The CDR3 coding sequence is TGTGCCAGCACCTACGACAGGGTTGGGGATCAGCCCCAGCATTTT. It yields the protein CASTYDRVGDQPQHF.